This T cell receptor beta chain is from a study of blood T cell repertoires in COVID-19. Study-wide background: From the United States, Italy and Spain came samples of acute and convalescent COVID-19. T cells, B-cell-depleted T cells, or PBMCs provided the cDNA or gDNA that served as material.

Germline CDR1 reads SGDLS; CDR2 reads YYNGEE. V lost 0 bases and J lost 6; bases outside the gene matches: 10. The CDR3 loop spans 16 amino acids. Donors in Cohort 3 counted as recovered after two negative PCRs, clearance, or symptom resolution. TCRdb keeps only in-frame clones here, not all; method: immunoSEQ multiplex PCR. The repertoire holds about 380,000 clones, with more than 75% as singletons. V usage is TRBV9 and J usage is TRBJ2-7; 9 bases agree with TRBD1. This clonotype originated in a woman under 30 who had recovered from COVID-19. The sequenced material came from PBMCs or T cells enriched from blood (not recorded which). CDR3 bases: TGTGCCAGCAGCGTAGCTTGGGGACAGGGAGAGGGCGAGCAGTACTTC. As protein: CASSVAWGQGEGEQYF.